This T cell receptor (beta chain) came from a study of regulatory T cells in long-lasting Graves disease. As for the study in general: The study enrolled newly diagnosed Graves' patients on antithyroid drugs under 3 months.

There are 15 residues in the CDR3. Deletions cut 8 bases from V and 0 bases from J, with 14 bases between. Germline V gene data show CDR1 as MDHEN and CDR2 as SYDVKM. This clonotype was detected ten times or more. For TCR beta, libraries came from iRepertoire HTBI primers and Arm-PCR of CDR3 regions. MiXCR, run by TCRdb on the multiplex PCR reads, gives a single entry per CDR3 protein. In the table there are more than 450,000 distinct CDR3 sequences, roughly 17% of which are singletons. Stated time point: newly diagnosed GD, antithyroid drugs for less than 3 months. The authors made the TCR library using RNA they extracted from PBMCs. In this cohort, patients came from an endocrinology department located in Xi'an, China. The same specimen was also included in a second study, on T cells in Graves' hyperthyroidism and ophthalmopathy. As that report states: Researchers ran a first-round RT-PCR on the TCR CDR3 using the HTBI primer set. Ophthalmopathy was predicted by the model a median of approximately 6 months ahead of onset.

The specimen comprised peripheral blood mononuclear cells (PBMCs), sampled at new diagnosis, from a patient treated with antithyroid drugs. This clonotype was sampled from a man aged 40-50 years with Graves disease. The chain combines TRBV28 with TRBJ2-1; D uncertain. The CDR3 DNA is TGTGCCAGCGAAGACATATCAACCTCCTACAATGAGCAGTTCTTC. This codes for CASEDISTSYNEQFF.